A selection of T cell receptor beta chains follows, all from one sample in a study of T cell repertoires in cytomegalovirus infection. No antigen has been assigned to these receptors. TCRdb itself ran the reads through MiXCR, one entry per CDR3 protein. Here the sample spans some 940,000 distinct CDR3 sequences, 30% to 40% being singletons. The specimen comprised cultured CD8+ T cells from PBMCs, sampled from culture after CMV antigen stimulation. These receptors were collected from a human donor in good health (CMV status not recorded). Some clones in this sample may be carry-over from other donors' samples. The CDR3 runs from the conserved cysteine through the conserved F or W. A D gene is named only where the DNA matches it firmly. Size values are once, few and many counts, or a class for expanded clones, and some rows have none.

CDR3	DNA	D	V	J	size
CASSMATVNQPQHF	TGTGCCAGTAGTATGGCGACAGTCAATCAGCCCCAGCATTTT	-	TRBV19	TRBJ1-5	few
CASSTDGSTDTQYF	TGTGCCAGCAGTACGGACGGTAGCACAGATACGCAGTATTTT	-	TRBV27	TRBJ2-3	few
CASSLEALGANEQFF	TGTGCCAGCAGCCTCGAGGCCCTAGGGGCCAATGAGCAGTTCTTC	-	TRBV7-2	TRBJ2-1	many
CATLGVGNEQFF	TGTGCCACGCTAGGGGTGGGGAATGAGCAGTTCTTC	-	TRBV10-3	TRBJ2-1	few
CASSHGTEIYEQYF	TGTGCCAGCAGTCACGGGACAGAAATCTACGAGCAGTACTTC	TRBD1	TRBV27	TRBJ2-7	-
CASSYRTGGTNTEAFF	TGTGCCAGCAGTTACAGGACAGGGGGAACGAACACTGAAGCTTTCTTT	TRBD1	TRBV6-6	TRBJ1-1	-
CASSIKGGRMETQYF	TGTGCCAGTAGTATAAAAGGTGGACGGATGGAGACCCAGTACTTC	-	TRBV19	TRBJ2-5	-
CASSLELSGELFF	TGTGCCAGCAGCTTAGAGTTAAGCGGGGAGCTGTTTTTT	-	TRBV7-8	TRBJ2-2	few
CASARTGRTEAFF	TGTGCCAGTGCGAGGACAGGGAGAACTGAAGCTTTCTTT	TRBD1	TRBV19	TRBJ1-1	-
CASSVWGRGGTDTQYF	TGTGCCAGCAGCGTTTGGGGCAGGGGCGGCACAGATACGCAGTATTTT	-	TRBV9	TRBJ2-3	-
CASSFGTAHTEAFF	TGTGCCAGCAGCTTCGGGACAGCTCACACTGAAGCTTTCTTT	TRBD1	TRBV7-2	TRBJ1-1	many
CASSQSQDNEQFF	TGTGCCAGCAGCCAGTCCCAGGACAATGAGCAGTTCTTC	-	TRBV3-1	TRBJ2-1	few
CASSESSKTEAFF	TGCGCCAGCAGTGAATCATCAAAAACTGAAGCTTTCTTT	-	TRBV10-2	TRBJ1-1	few
CASTDRETLNTEAFF	TGTGCCAGTACCGACAGGGAGACCTTGAACACTGAAGCTTTCTTT	TRBD1	TRBV19	TRBJ1-1	-
CASKNRGKGYYTEAFF	TGTGCCAGCAAGAACAGGGGCAAGGGGTACTACACTGAAGCTTTCTTT	TRBD1	TRBV6-2/TRBV6-3	TRBJ1-1	-